These T cell receptor beta chains were read from a single sample in a study of T cell responses to AZD1222 COVID-19 vaccine. Some clones are missing from TCRdb's copy, which holds only in-frame ones; the method was immunoSEQ multiplex PCR. The sample consists of some 170,000 clones, 80% to 90% of them appearing once. Sequenced here: peripheral blood, sampled 28 days after the second dose of the MenACWY control vaccine. The receptors here all came from an adult who received the MenACWY meningococcal vaccine as a control. CDR3s leave out the opening cysteine and the closing phenylalanine or tryptophan. Each record gives: J gene, clone size, V gene, CDR3 protein. Size is stated for part of the rows, as once, few or many counts, or as a class when the clone is expanded.

TRBJ1-1	NA	TRBV20-1	SARDFRQAF
TRBJ2-7	few	TRBV11-1	ASSLETGGDEQY
TRBJ2-3	NA	TRBV18	ASSPTLPGTSGTDTQY
TRBJ2-4	NA	TRBV2	ASSSRGKAKNIQY
TRBJ1-2	NA	TRBV10-2	ASKAWRFYGYT
TRBJ2-7	NA	TRBV7-2	ASSLVFGKAYEQY
TRBJ1-4	NA	TRBV7-9	ASSPITGKMGEKLF
TRBJ2-7	once	TRBV6-4	ASSVMRNHSYEQY
TRBJ1-1	NA	TRBV28	ASSRPDRDSTEAF
TRBJ2-5	few	TRBV11-3	ASSLGPLGALQETQY
TRBJ2-7	NA	TRBV7-3	ASSLRLRGVSYEQY
TRBJ2-2	NA	TRBV29-1	SVSGLNTGELF
TRBJ2-5	NA	TRBV10-3	ATSGLAGDRETQY
TRBJ1-1	NA	TRBV30	AFRGVGTEAF
TRBJ1-5	NA	TRBV4-2	ASSRRVDNQPQH
TRBJ1-2	NA	TRBV6-1	ASSERLNYGYT
TRBJ1-5	once	TRBV19	ASSMLDQPQH